These T cell receptor beta chains were read from a single sample in a study of shared clonotypes between healthy human individuals. Clones were read by immunoSEQ multiplex PCR, and TCRdb kept only the in-frame ones, dropping some. The sample holds around 600,000 clones, approximately 97% seen once. Material: naive CD4+ T cells sorted from blood. The receptors derive from a woman aged 30 to 39 in good health. Each CDR3 is given with its conserved first and last residue. Fields, in order: D gene, clone size, V gene, J gene, CDR3 DNA, CDR3 protein. The D gene is left open where the match is weak. Clone size, where shown, is once, few, many, or a class for clones that have expanded.

TRBD2	-	TRBV19	TRBJ2-1	TGTGCCAGTACCCTAGCGGGAGGGCCCAATGAGCAGTTCTTC	CASTLAGGPNEQFF
-	-	TRBV18	TRBJ2-1	TGTGCCAGCTCAACGCTGAGCCAGGGCAGCTCCTACAATGAGCAGTTCTTC	CASSTLSQGSSYNEQFF
TRBD2	few	TRBV10-3	TRBJ2-2	TGTGCCCACTCCCTAGCGGGAGGCGATGCGGCGGAGCTGTTTTTT	CAHSLAGGDAAELFF
TRBD1	once	TRBV28	TRBJ1-2	TGTGCCAGCAGTCAGCCCGGGACAGAAAACCTTAGTGGCTACACCTTC	CASSQPGTENLSGYTF
TRBD2	-	TRBV19	TRBJ2-3	TGTGCCAGTAGTATGACTAGCGGGAGAGCTACGCAGTATTTT	CASSMTSGRATQYF
-	-	TRBV27	TRBJ2-3	TGTGCCAGCAGGGGAACAAGAGCCCCAGATACGCAGTATTTT	CASRGTRAPDTQYF
TRBD1	-	TRBV6-5	TRBJ2-3	TGTGCCAGCAGTACAGGACAGGGGATGGCAGATACGCAGTATTTT	CASSTGQGMADTQYF
TRBD2	-	TRBV10-3	TRBJ2-2	TGTGCCATCAGTGAGTCGGAGGCGGGACTAGGCACCGGGGAGCTGTTTTTT	CAISESEAGLGTGELFF
TRBD2	-	TRBV10-3	TRBJ2-2	TGTGCCATCAGTGAGCGGTTAGCGGGACAGAACACCGGGGAGCTGTTTTTT	CAISERLAGQNTGELFF
-	-	TRBV6-5	TRBJ2-2	TGTGCCAGCAGTTACTCTCTTTACACCGGGGAGCTGTTTTTT	CASSYSLYTGELFF
-	-	TRBV4-1	TRBJ2-4	TGCGCCAGCAGCCAAGGATTGGCGGTAAAAAACATTCAGTACTTC	CASSQGLAVKNIQYF
-	-	TRBV6-5	TRBJ2-5	TGTGCCAGCAGTAACTCGAGGGAGACCCAGTACTTC	CASSNSRETQYF
-	-	TRBV5-1	TRBJ2-2	TGCGCCAGCAGCTTGGCCCGGGGACACACCGGGGAGCTGTTTTTT	CASSLARGHTGELFF
-	-	TRBV6-1	TRBJ2-7	TGTGCCAGCAGTACCGCTGGGGAGCAGTACTTC	CASSTAGEQYF
TRBD2	-	TRBV27	TRBJ2-1	TGTGCCAGCAGTCGGTCCTCCGGGACTAGCGGGAGTAACGAGCAGTTCTTC	CASSRSSGTSGSNEQFF
-	-	TRBV27	TRBJ2-7	TGTGCCAGCAGCCCATTGATCGGGCAGGCCGCCTACGAGCAGTACTTC	CASSPLIGQAAYEQYF
-	-	TRBV6-1	TRBJ1-4	TGTGCCAGCACTCAAGAAGGTCATGGGGGTGAAAAACTGTTTTTT	CASTQEGHGGEKLFF
-	-	TRBV28	TRBJ2-2	TGTGCCAGCAGTTTAGTAGTTTGGGGTACCGGGGAGCTGTTTTTT	CASSLVVWGTGELFF
TRBD1	once	TRBV25-1	TRBJ2-7	TGTGCCAGCAGTGCCTCTACCGGGACAGCCACCTACGAGCAGTACTTC	CASSASTGTATYEQYF
-	-	TRBV12-1	TRBJ2-1	-	CASSFGQGSYNEQFF
TRBD2	-	TRBV27	TRBJ2-1	TGTGCCAGCAGGGTGAGGCTAGCGGGTTACAATGAGCAGTTCTTC	CASRVRLAGYNEQFF
-	-	TRBV18	TRBJ1-5	TGTGCCAGCTCACCAAGGGGCCGATCATCTAGCAATCAGCCCCAGCATTTT	CASSPRGRSSSNQPQHF
TRBD1	-	TRBV29-1	TRBJ1-2	TGCAGCGGGGGACAGGGCTTAGGCAACTATGGCTACACCTTC	CSGGQGLGNYGYTF
-	-	TRBV5-1	TRBJ2-2	TGCGCCAGCAGCTTGGAGGTGGCCGGGGAGCTGTTTTTT	CASSLEVAGELFF
TRBD1	-	TRBV28	TRBJ1-2	TGTGCCAGCAGTTTAAGTTTCCGCCCGACAGGGAGTCCCTATGGCTACACCTTC	CASSLSFRPTGSPYGYTF
-	-	TRBV7-9	TRBJ2-7	TGTGCCAGCAGCTTAACGGGAAGATCCGACGAGCAGTACTTC	CASSLTGRSDEQYF
-	-	TRBV4-1	TRBJ2-1	TGCGCCAGCAGCCACCCGTGGAAGGGTCGAGAGCAGTTCTTC	CASSHPWKGREQFF
TRBD1	-	TRBV13	TRBJ1-4	TGTGCCAGCCGAATCGCAGGGGGGAAGGGGGAACTGTTTTTT	CASRIAGGKGELFF
-	-	TRBV10-1	TRBJ2-2	TGCGCCAGCAGTGGGCGGAACACCGGGGAGCTGTTTTTT	CASSGRNTGELFF
-	-	TRBV5-6	TRBJ1-2	TGTGCCAGCAGCTTGGGGCAGAACTATGGCTACACCTTC	CASSLGQNYGYTF
TRBD1	once	TRBV28	TRBJ2-7	TGTGCCAGCAGGTCAAGAGCCGGGACAGGGGGCTACGAGCAGTACTTC	CASRSRAGTGGYEQYF
TRBD2	-	TRBV5-1	TRBJ2-5	TGCGCCAGCAGCCGACCGGGACAGACGACTAGCGGGAGTCAAGAGACCCAGTACTTC	CASSRPGQTTSGSQETQYF
-	-	TRBV19	TRBJ2-3	TGTGCCAGTAGTATAGGTTCCGGCTCCGGCGCAGATACGCAGTATTTT	CASSIGSGSGADTQYF
-	-	TRBV11-3	TRBJ1-1	TGTGCCAGCAGCTTATGTCTAAAGGACAGCAAGAACACTGAAGCTTTCTTT	CASSLCLKDSKNTEAFF
TRBD1	-	TRBV7-7	TRBJ1-5	TGTGCCAGCAGCCGCATACGGGGACAGAAAAGCAATCAGCCCCAGCATTTT	CASSRIRGQKSNQPQHF
-	once	TRBV9	TRBJ2-7	TGTGCCAGCAGCGTAGGGGGACCGGATAGCGTCGAGCAGTACTTC	CASSVGGPDSVEQYF
-	-	TRBV6-5	TRBJ1-4	TGTGCCAGCAGTTACGGGGTGGGTGAAAAACTGTTTTTT	CASSYGVGEKLFF
-	-	TRBV19	TRBJ2-3	TGTGCCAGTCAGGACCTGGTGAGCACAGATACGCAGTATTTT	CASQDLVSTDTQYF